Listed below are T cell receptor beta chains from one sample, sequenced in a study of CD8 T cells in Susac syndrome. TCRdb redid the calling of the immunoSEQ multiplex PCR reads with MiXCR, one entry per CDR3 protein. Of approximately 160,000 distinct CDR3 sequences listed, approximately 95% were seen once; the top ten hold under 0.095%. Sequenced material: CD4+ T cells from PBMCs. The receptors originated from a human donor with multiple sclerosis. The CDR3 runs from the conserved cysteine through the conserved F or W. A D gene is named only where the DNA matches it firmly. Clone size is shown for a subset of rows, as once, few, many or a class of expanded clone.

j_gene | v_gene | abundance | d_gene | CDR3nt | CDR3aa
TRBJ1-2 | TRBV19 | - | - | TGTGCCAGTACGAGGGGGGGCAACTATGGCTACACCTTC | CASTRGGNYGYTF
TRBJ2-3 | TRBV28 | - | TRBD1 | TGTGCCACCTTCCCTGGGGGGACAGGGGGCACAGATACGCAGTATTTT | CATFPGGTGGTDTQYF
TRBJ2-1 | TRBV9 | - | TRBD2 | TGTGCCAGCAGCGCACTCGGACTAGCGGGGATAAATGAGCAGTTCTTC | CASSALGLAGINEQFF
TRBJ2-6 | TRBV28 | - | - | TGTGCCAGCAGTCGGGAGCTCTCTGGGGCCAACGTCCTGACTTTC | CASSRELSGANVLTF
TRBJ2-7 | TRBV12-3/TRBV12-4 | - | - | TGTGCCAGCACACGGGACGGATACGAGCAGTACTTC | CASTRDGYEQYF
TRBJ2-7 | TRBV6-1 | few | TRBD2 | TGTGCCAGCAGACCAGCTAGGACTAGCGGGATCTACGAGCAGTACTTC | CASRPARTSGIYEQYF
TRBJ2-5 | TRBV12-3/TRBV12-4 | - | TRBD2 | TGTGCCAGCAGTTCACCGACTAGCGGGGGTGAGACCCAGTACTTC | CASSSPTSGGETQYF
TRBJ1-2 | TRBV7-8 | - | TRBD1 | TGTGCCAGCAGCTTGGACAGGGGGTGGAAAGGCTACACCTTC | CASSLDRGWKGYTF
TRBJ2-1 | TRBV9 | - | TRBD2 | TGTGCCAGCAGCGTCGGGACTAGCGGGATCGTGCTGGATGAGCAGTTCTTC | CASSVGTSGIVLDEQFF
TRBJ2-7 | TRBV5-1 | once | - | TGCGCCAGCAGCTTGATACCGGACAGTCCTTACGAGCAGTACTTC | CASSLIPDSPYEQYF
TRBJ1-2 | TRBV7-6 | - | - | TGTGCCAGCAGCTTAGCCATGGACTCCCCTATGAGCTACACCTTC | CASSLAMDSPMSYTF
TRBJ2-7 | TRBV3-1 | - | TRBD2 | TGTGCCAGCAGCCAAGGTCTAGCGGGAAGTGAGCAGTACTTC | CASSQGLAGSEQYF
TRBJ1-6 | TRBV7-9 | - | TRBD1 | TGTGCCAGCAGCTTAGGACAGGGCGGTTCACCCCTCCACTTT | CASSLGQGGSPLHF
TRBJ2-1 | TRBV5-1 | - | - | TGCGCCAGCAGCCGCCCGGACGGGAATGAGCAGTTCTTC | CASSRPDGNEQFF
TRBJ1-3 | TRBV1 | - | - | TGCACCAGCAGCCACGATGGAAACACCATATATTTT | CTSSHDGNTIYF
TRBJ1-5 | TRBV4-2 | - | - | TGTGCCAGCAGCCATGAGGCGTCCAATCAGCCCCAGCATTTT | CASSHEASNQPQHF
TRBJ2-5 | TRBV6-5 | - | - | TGTGCCAGCGCTACCGGGACCGCAAAAGGGGCCCAGTACTTC | CASATGTAKGAQYF
TRBJ2-7 | TRBV14 | - | - | TGTGCCAGCAGCCCCTCGGGTCTTTACGAGCAGTACTTC | CASSPSGLYEQYF
TRBJ1-4 | TRBV6-1 | - | - | TGTGCCAGCAGTGACCCAGGGAATGAAAAACTGTTTTTT | CASSDPGNEKLFF
TRBJ1-1 | TRBV30 | once | - | TGTGCCTGGAGCGACCGGACCAGGGGCACTGAAGCTTTCTTT | CAWSDRTRGTEAFF
TRBJ2-7 | TRBV7-2 | - | TRBD2 | TGTGCCAGCAGCTCAGGACTAGTTGGTTTCCACGAGCAGTACTTC | CASSSGLVGFHEQYF
TRBJ2-1 | TRBV14 | few | - | TGTGCCAGCAGCCCGTTAGGGGTCGGGGCCTACAATGAGCAGTTCTTC | CASSPLGVGAYNEQFF
TRBJ2-1 | TRBV6-2/TRBV6-3 | - | TRBD2 | TGTGCCAGCAGGGGACTAGCGGGAGGGGAGCAGTTCTTC | CASRGLAGGEQFF
TRBJ2-3 | TRBV5-6 | - | TRBD2 | TGTGCCAGCAGCCCTTTTTCGTCTAGCGGGGGGACGCAAGATACGCAGTATTTT | CASSPFSSSGGTQDTQYF
TRBJ2-1 | TRBV14 | - | - | TGTGCCAGCAGCCTTAACAGTGAGCAGTTCTTC | CASSLNSEQFF
TRBJ2-1 | TRBV20-1 | - | TRBD2 | TGCAGTGCTAGAGCCCCAGCGGGAGTGAATGAGCAGTTCTTC | CSARAPAGVNEQFF
TRBJ2-7 | TRBV6-5 | - | - | TGTGCCAGCAGTCGAAAGTCTGACTCCTACGAGCAGTACTTC | CASSRKSDSYEQYF
TRBJ1-3 | TRBV28 | - | - | TGTGCCAGCAGGAAGTACGGAACATCGGGCACCATATATTTT | CASRKYGTSGTIYF
TRBJ1-3 | TRBV24-1 | - | - | TGTGCCTCCGCCCCAGCCTCTGGAAACACCATATATTTT | CASAPASGNTIYF
TRBJ1-1 | TRBV9 | - | TRBD1 | TGTGCCAGCAGCTACTCCTCAACAGGGGGCGAGACTGAAGCTTTCTTT | CASSYSSTGGETEAFF
TRBJ1-3 | TRBV27 | - | TRBD1 | TGTGCCAGCAGTAGCCTGGACAGGGCGAGAAACACCATATATTTT | CASSSLDRARNTIYF
TRBJ2-3 | TRBV12-3/TRBV12-4 | once | TRBD2 | TGTGCCAGCAGTGGGGAGCTTACTAGCGGGGGGCCCCAAACCGCTACGCATTTT | CASSGELTSGGPQTATHF
TRBJ2-5 | TRBV19 | - | - | TGTGCCAGTAGTATAATGGAGACCCAGTACTTC | CASSIMETQYF
TRBJ2-1 | TRBV28 | - | - | TGTGCCAGCAGTTTTACCCACCCGGGGCTCGTGGATTTC | CASSFTHPGLVDF
TRBJ1-1 | TRBV29-1 | - | - | TGCAGCGTTGGAGGGGAATGGAACACTGAAGCTTTCTTT | CSVGGEWNTEAFF
TRBJ1-5 | TRBV20-1 | - | - | TGCAGTGCCTACGGGGATCAGCCCCAGCATTTT | CSAYGDQPQHF